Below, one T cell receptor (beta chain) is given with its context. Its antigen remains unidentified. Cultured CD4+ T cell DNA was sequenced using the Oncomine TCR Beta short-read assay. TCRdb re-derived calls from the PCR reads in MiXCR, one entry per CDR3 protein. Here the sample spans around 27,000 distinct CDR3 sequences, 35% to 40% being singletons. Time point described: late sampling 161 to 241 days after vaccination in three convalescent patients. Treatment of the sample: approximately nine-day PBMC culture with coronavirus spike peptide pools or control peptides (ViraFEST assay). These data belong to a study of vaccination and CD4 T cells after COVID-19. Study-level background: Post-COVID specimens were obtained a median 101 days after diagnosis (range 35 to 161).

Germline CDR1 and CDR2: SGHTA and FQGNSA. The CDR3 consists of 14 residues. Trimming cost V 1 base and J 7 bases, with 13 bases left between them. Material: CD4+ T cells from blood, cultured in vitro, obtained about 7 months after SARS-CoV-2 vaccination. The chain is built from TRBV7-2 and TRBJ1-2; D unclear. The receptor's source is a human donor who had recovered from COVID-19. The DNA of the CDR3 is TGTGCCAGCAGCTTAGGATGGGGTCGGGTTGGCTACACCTTC. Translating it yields CASSLGWGRVGYTF.